Each of the 29 T cell receptor beta chains below was sequenced from the same sample in a study of blood T cells in healthy people across ages. A J-beta primer mix and a sample-barcoded 5' primer were used in a second PCR of about 7 to 12 cycles. TCRdb reanalysed the 5' RACE reads using MiXCR and keeps one entry per CDR3 protein. The sample yields fewer than 800,000 distinct CDR3 sequences, around a fifth seen once. Sample: blood. The receptors here all came from a man aged 65-85 years in good health.

The rearrangement joins TRBV19 to TRBJ2-2; unclear D gene. Germline V gives CDR1 LNHDA, CDR2 SQIVND (reference sequence). Trimming removed 5 bases from V and 6 bases from J, with 10 bases in between. The CDR3 totals 13 residues. CDR3 coding DNA: TGTGCCAGTAGTGGGTTAGACCCCGGGGAGCTGTTTTTT. Its translation is CASSGLDPGELFF.

The V call is TRBV20-1, the J call TRBJ2-3; possible D gene TRBD2, 6 bases. Germline assignment: CDR1 DFQATT and CDR2 SNEGSKA (reference sequence). Trimming took off 1 base at V and 4 bases at J, with 9 bases between the two ends. There are 13 residues in the CDR3. The CDR3 loop reads CSARGPSADTQYF. The CDR3 coding sequence is TGCAGTGCTAGAGGTCCTAGCGCAGATACGCAGTATTTT.

CDR3 region: CSVELAGGSTDTQYF. The CDR3, as DNA: TGCAGCGTGGAACTAGCGGGAGGTTCCACAGATACGCAGTATTTT. This chain joins TRBV29-1 and TRBJ2-3; 12 nucleotides align to TRBD2. The J segment lost 2 bases and the V segment lost 6 bases, leaving 6 bases of the junction unmatched. CDR3 length equals 15 residues. From germline, CDR1 is SQVTM and CDR2 ANQGSEA.

This clonotype was counted only a few times. The rearrangement joins TRBV7-2 to TRBJ1-4; D call uncertain. Germline CDR1 is SGHTA and CDR2 is FQGNSA. V was shortened by 3 bases and J by 6 bases, with 11 bases between the two germline ends. The CDR3 totals 14 residues. The CDR3 region has the DNA TGTGCCAGCAGCTTTGCTAGTCCGCATGAAAAACTGTTTTTT. This codes for CASSFASPHEKLFF. Full variable domain (rest looked up from reference TRBV7-2 and TRBJ1-4): GAGVSQSPSNKVTEKGKDVELRCDPISGHTALYWYRQSLGQGLEFLIYFQGNSAPDKSGLPSDRFSAERTGGSVSTLTIQRTQQEDSAVYLCASSFASPHEKLFFGSGTQLSVL.

V and J are TRBV10-3 and TRBJ2-3; 8 positions agree with TRBD2. Trimming took 0 bases from V and 4 from J; bases not matched to a gene: 12. The germline V gene encodes CDR1 ENHRY and CDR2 SYGVKD. This CDR3 spans 18 amino acids. CDR3 protein: CAISESKTGSGRSDTQYF. DNA for the CDR3: TGTGCCATCAGTGAGTCAAAGACTGGGAGCGGGAGATCAGATACGCAGTATTTT.

This clonotype was observed a handful of times. V is TRBV25-1 and J is TRBJ2-2, with unresolved D. CDR1 is MGHDK and CDR2 is SYGVNS in the germline V gene. This CDR3 is built from 13 residues. The V and J ends lost 6 bases and 4 bases respectively, with 9 bases between them. The CDR3 spells CASRTVSTGELFF. For the CDR3, the DNA is TGTGCCAGCAGGACGGTGAGCACCGGGGAGCTGTTTTTT.

The gene calls are TRBV12-3 or TRBV12-4 and TRBJ2-3, with 8 bases lining up with TRBD2. CDR3 length: 15 residues. With V trimmed by 3 bases and J by 5 bases, 7 bases remained unmatched. CDR3 sequence: CASSFSGGPGDTQYF. The CDR3 DNA reads TGTGCCAGCAGTTTTTCGGGAGGGCCTGGAGATACGCAGTATTTT.

J is TRBJ2-5 and V is TRBV7-9; D is undetermined. The J call may be incorrect, as the DNA end agrees better with TRBJ2-1. In germline, CDR1 is SEHNR, CDR2 FQNEAQ (reference sequence). The CDR3 is made up of 11 amino acids. The CDR3 DNA reads TGTGCCAGCAGCCTCCAGAGTGAGCAGTTCTTC. It encodes CASSLQSEQFF.

This clonotype showed up just a few times. The DNA of the CDR3 is TGTGCCACCAGCAGAGATTTGGCTAGCTCCTACAATGAGCAGTTCTTC. Amino acids: CATSRDLASSYNEQFF. The J gene is TRBJ2-1, the V gene TRBV15; D unclear. The CDR3 has 16 amino acids. Germline V gives CDR1 LNHNV, CDR2 YYDKDF (reference sequence). V gave up 0 bases and J gave up 0 bases, with 9 bases separating them.

This clonotype turned up a few times. CDR3 protein: CASSPDSTEQYF. The CDR3 region has the DNA TGTGCCAGCTCACCAGACAGTACCGAGCAGTACTTC. The rearrangement links TRBV18 to TRBJ2-7; D possibly corresponds to TRBD1 (5 bases). The V end lost 2 bases, the J end lost 6 bases, and 8 bases lay between the germline ends. There are 12 residues in the CDR3. CDR1 and CDR2 (germline): KGHSH, LQKENI. Full variable domain (outside the CDR3, taken from reference TRBV18 and TRBJ2-7): NAGVMQNPRHLVRRRGQEARLRCSPMKGHSHVYWYRQLPEEGLKFMVYLQKENIIDESGMPKERFSAEFPKEGPSILRIQQVVRGDSAAYFCASSPDSTEQYFGPGTRLTVT.

This clonotype was detected a few times. The chain couples TRBV12-3 or TRBV12-4 to TRBJ1-1, with TRBD1 matching 9 bases. The V segment lost 5 bases and the J segment 4 bases; nucleotides outside the gene matches: 8. The CDR3 has 15 residues. CDR3 amino acids: CASSLPGTGLTEAFF. As DNA, the CDR3 is TGTGCCAGCAGTCTCCCCGGGACAGGGCTCACTGAAGCTTTCTTT.

This clonotype was counted a few times. The genes are TRBV20-1 and TRBJ1-4; no clear D gene. The CDR3 runs 14 residues. Per the germline V gene, CDR1 is DFQATT and CDR2 is SNEGSKA (reference sequence). Trimming stripped 6 bases from V and 8 bases from J, with 19 bases between. The CDR3 region is CSALPTYSWEKLFF. The CDR3 DNA is TGCAGTGCCCTCCCCACTTACTCCTGGGAAAAACTGTTTTTT.

This clonotype was observed a few times. The chain carries TRBV5-1 and TRBJ2-5; 7 bases align to TRBD2. This CDR3 contains 15 residues. Germline lookup yields CDR1 SGHRS and CDR2 YFSETQ. With 2 bases clipped from V and 1 base from J, the junction kept 5 bases outside the gene matches. In DNA form, the CDR3 reads TGCGCCAGCAGCTTTGGCGGGAGTTTCCAAGAGACCCAGTACTTC. Protein: CASSFGGSFQETQYF. Looking up the rest from reference TRBV5-1 and TRBJ2-5 gives the full variable domain: KAGVTQTPRYLIKTRGQQVTLSCSPISGHRSVSWYQQTPGQGLQFLFEYFSETQRNKGNFPGRFSGRQFSNSRSEMNVSTLELGDSALYLCASSFGGSFQETQYFGPGTRLLVL.

In this sample, this clonotype turned up many times. The CDR3 spells CASSYSRLGEQFF. Here the CDR3 DNA reads TGTGCCAGCAGTTACTCGAGACTCGGTGAGCAGTTCTTC. V is TRBV6-2 or TRBV6-3 and J is TRBJ2-5; no clear D gene. The tail of the sequence fits TRBJ2-1 better, so the J call may be wrong. This CDR3 comprises 13 residues. The germline V gene encodes CDR1 MNHEY and CDR2 SVGEGT.

The V and J genes are TRBV23-1 and TRBJ1-2, with unresolved D. TRBV23-1 is recorded as an ORF, its role being uncertain. The ends were cut back, 0 bases at V and 4 bases at J, with 15 bases in the middle. The CDR3 covers 16 residues. The CDR3 loop reads CASSQSPFPSFYGYTF. DNA for the CDR3: TGCGCCAGCAGTCAATCTCCCTTTCCCTCCTTCTATGGCTACACCTTC.

This rearrangement joins TRBV5-6 to TRBJ2-3; 11 bases match TRBD2. This CDR3 is built from 15 residues. Trimming at V came to 0 bases and at J to 6 bases, leaving 3 bases not matched to a gene. In germline, CDR1 is SGHDT, CDR2 YYEEEE. CDR3: CASSLESSGRDTQYF. The CDR3 nucleotides are TGTGCCAGCAGCTTGGAGTCTAGCGGGAGGGATACGCAGTATTTT. The full variable domain, its missing parts supplied by reference TRBV5-6 and TRBJ2-3, is DAGVTQSPTHLIKTRGQQVTLRCSPKSGHDTVSWYQQALGQGPQFIFQYYEEEERQRGNFPDRFSGHQFPNYSSELNVNALLLGDSALYLCASSLESSGRDTQYFGPGTRLTVL.

This clonotype has more than one count but fewer than ten. The chain's CDR3 is CASSGGGIGETQYF. The CDR3 DNA reads TGTGCCAGCAGTGGAGGGGGTATCGGTGAGACCCAGTACTTC. This sequence joins TRBV6-1 and TRBJ2-5; tentatively, D is TRBD1 (6 bases). The CDR3 has 14 amino acids. Deletions cut 4 bases from V and 5 bases from J, with 14 bases between. Germline V CDR1 and CDR2: MNHNS, SASEGT.

This clonotype appeared a few times. The rearrangement uses TRBV2 and TRBJ1-4; unclear D gene. Trimming took 1 base from V and 5 from J, leaving 11 bases between them. CDR3 length: 15 residues. Per germline, CDR1 SNHLY and CDR2 FYNNEI. The CDR3 region is CASSEELAGNEKLFF. The CDR3 DNA follows: TGTGCCAGCAGTGAAGAGCTCGCCGGGAATGAAAAACTGTTTTTT.

This clonotype was counted many times. J is TRBJ2-5 and V is TRBV20-1; D gene unclear. This CDR3 is built from 13 residues. V was trimmed by 6 bases and J by 2 bases, leaving 13 bases between them. The germline CDR1 and CDR2 sequences are DFQATT and SNEGSKA (reference sequence). The CDR3 nucleotides read TGCAGTGCCAGGAAATCCCCGCAAGAGACCCAGTACTTC. It codes for CSARKSPQETQYF.

This clonotype was seen a few times. The chain recombines TRBV7-9 with TRBJ1-6, with a weak D call TRBD1 (6 bases). V lost 5 bases and J 8 bases, leaving 13 bases between the germline ends. This CDR3 has 14 residues. The germline V gene has CDR1 SEHNR and CDR2 FQNEAQ (reference sequence). CDR3 bases: TGTGCCAGCAGCAACGGACAGTTTGATTCACCCCTCCACTTT. Translating it yields CASSNGQFDSPLHF.

V and J are TRBV5-1 and TRBJ2-1; 7 bases map to TRBD2. From germline, CDR1 is SGHRS and CDR2 YFSETQ. This CDR3 has 17 residues. After removal of 2 bases from V and 3 bases from J, the junction contained 11 bases not matched to a gene. The CDR3 loop reads CASSFNSGRELYNEQFF. The CDR3 DNA reads TGCGCCAGCAGCTTTAATTCCGGGCGGGAGCTCTACAATGAGCAGTTCTTC.

The chain joins TRBV7-9 to TRBJ2-2; TRBD1 is a possible D gene (5 bases). CDR1 SEHNR and CDR2 FQNEAQ come from the germline V gene (reference sequence). The germline V and J ends were trimmed by 1 base and 4 bases, with 10 bases remaining between them. The CDR3 sequence is 15 residues long. The CDR3 bases are TGTGCCAGCAGCTTAGTGGGGCTTGGCACCGGGGAGCTGTTTTTT. Amino acids: CASSLVGLGTGELFF.

This clonotype was recorded at least ten times. The chain carries TRBV5-1 and TRBJ1-2; D uncertain. V gave up 4 bases and J gave up 0 bases, with 13 bases separating them. The germline V gene has CDR1 SGHRS and CDR2 YFSETQ. This CDR3 spans 15 amino acids. The CDR3 DNA reads as TGCGCCAGCAGCCCCGGGTCGGAAGCTAACTATGGCTACACCTTC. It yields the protein CASSPGSEANYGYTF.

This clonotype was seen only a few times. The chain carries TRBV24-1 and TRBJ1-2; D remains unclear. CDR3 length equals 14 residues. Germline V gene data show CDR1 as KGHDR and CDR2 as SFDVKD. V lost 6 bases and J 3 bases, leaving 13 bases between the germline ends. CDR3 loop: CATSSSGTHYGYTF. As DNA, the CDR3 is TGTGCCACCAGTTCGTCAGGTACTCACTATGGCTACACCTTC.

The V and J genes are TRBV20-1 and TRBJ2-5; TRBD2 matches at 11 bases. CDR3 length: 15 amino acids. V lost 5 bases to trimming and J lost 1 base; unmatched junction nucleotides: 6. CDR1 is DFQATT, CDR2 SNEGSKA, per germline (reference sequence). The CDR3 loop is CSAQTGLAAQETQYF. The CDR3 region has the DNA TGCAGTGCTCAAACGGGACTAGCGGCCCAAGAGACCCAGTACTTC.

This clonotype was found a few times. This chain uses TRBV5-1 with TRBJ1-1, with TRBD1 matching over 8 bases. Germline V gives CDR1 SGHRS, CDR2 YFSETQ. V lost 3 bases to trimming and J lost 9 bases; unmatched junction nucleotides: 10. This CDR3 has 14 residues. The CDR3 sequence is CASSSGGGVIQAFF. The CDR3 DNA reads as TGCGCCAGCAGCTCAGGGGGCGGAGTGATACAAGCTTTCTTT.

The genes are TRBV3-1 and TRBJ2-7, with D perhaps assigned TRBD1 or TRBD2 (6 bases each). Germline CDR1 is LGHDT and CDR2 is YNNKEL (reference sequence). Deletions cut 3 bases from V and 4 bases from J, with 16 bases between. The CDR3 extends over 15 amino acids. This chain's CDR3 is CASSHGGTRRYEQYF. CDR3 sequence (DNA): TGTGCCAGCAGCCACGGAGGGACACGACGGTACGAGCAGTACTTC.

This clonotype showed up just a few times. This chain uses TRBV20-1 with TRBJ2-7; either TRBD1 or TRBD2 may fit D (6 bases each). Germline V gene lookup returns CDR1 DFQATT and CDR2 SNEGSKA (reference sequence). The CDR3 runs to 14 residues. Trimming removed 0 bases from V and 4 bases from J, with 13 bases in between. The CDR3 DNA reads TGCAGTGCTAGAGATTTGCTAGGGGGGTACGAGCAGTACTTC. It yields the protein CSARDLLGGYEQYF.

This clonotype showed up many times. V usage is TRBV28 and J usage is TRBJ2-1; tentatively, D is TRBD2 (5 bases). CDR3 length: 14 residues. V lost 9 bases, J lost 0 bases, and 12 bases lay in between. Per germline, CDR1 MDHEN and CDR2 SYDVKM. The CDR3 DNA reads TGTGCCAGTGGGAGTGGGAGCTCCTACAATGAGCAGTTCTTC. It yields the protein CASGSGSSYNEQFF.